This T cell receptor beta chain was captured by sequencing in a study of early T cells in non-severe SARS-CoV-2 infection. Study-level information: Unsorted whole-blood RNA was sequenced in bulk, leaving chains unpaired. Study-wide results and caveats: Database matching using VDJdb favored anti-spike CD8 responses, with private and CD4 specificities left missing.

The CDR3 is made up of 10 amino acids. Trimming left V 6 bases short and J 8 bases short, with 5 bases between. This clonotype was observed a few times. Its antigen is not known. Each cDNA molecule carried a unique molecular identifier. Using its own MiXCR run on the 5' RACE reads, TCRdb lists one record per CDR3 protein. The sample lists 35,000 to 50,000 distinct CDR3 sequences, over 5% occurring once. Specimen: whole blood. The TCR comes from an adult who was a healthcare worker with PCR-confirmed SARS-CoV-2 infection or an uninfected control (not recorded which). The rearrangement links TRBV12-3 or TRBV12-4 to TRBJ2-1; D is possibly TRBD1 (5 bases). The CDR3 loop is CASRGHEQFF. The DNA for the CDR3 is TGTGCCAGCAGGGGGCATGAGCAGTTCTTC.